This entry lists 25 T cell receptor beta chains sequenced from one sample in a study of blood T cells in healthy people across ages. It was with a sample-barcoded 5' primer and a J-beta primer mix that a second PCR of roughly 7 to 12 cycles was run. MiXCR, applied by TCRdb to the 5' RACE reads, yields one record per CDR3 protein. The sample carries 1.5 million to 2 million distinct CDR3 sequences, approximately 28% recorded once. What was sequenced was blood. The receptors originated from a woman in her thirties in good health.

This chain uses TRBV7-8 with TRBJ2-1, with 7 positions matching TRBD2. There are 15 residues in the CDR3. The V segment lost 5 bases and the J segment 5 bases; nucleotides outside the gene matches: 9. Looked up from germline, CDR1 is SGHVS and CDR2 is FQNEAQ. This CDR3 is CASSVKRDPNNEQFF. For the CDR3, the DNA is TGTGCCAGCAGCGTAAAGCGGGATCCAAACAATGAGCAGTTCTTC.

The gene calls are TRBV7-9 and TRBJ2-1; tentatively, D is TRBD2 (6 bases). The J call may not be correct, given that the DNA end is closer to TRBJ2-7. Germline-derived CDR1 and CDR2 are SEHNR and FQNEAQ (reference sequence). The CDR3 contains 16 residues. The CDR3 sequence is CASSPLGGSSYNEQYF. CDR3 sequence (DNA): TGTGCCAGCAGCCCGCTCGGGGGTAGCTCCTACAATGAGCAGTACTTC.

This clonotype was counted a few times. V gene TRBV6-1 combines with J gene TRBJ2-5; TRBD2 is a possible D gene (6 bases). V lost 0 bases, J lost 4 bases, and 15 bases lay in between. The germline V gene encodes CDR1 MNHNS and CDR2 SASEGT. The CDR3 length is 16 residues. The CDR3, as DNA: TGTGCCAGCAGTGAAGCTGTTTTGGGGGGTAGAGAGACCCAGTACTTC. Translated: CASSEAVLGGRETQYF.

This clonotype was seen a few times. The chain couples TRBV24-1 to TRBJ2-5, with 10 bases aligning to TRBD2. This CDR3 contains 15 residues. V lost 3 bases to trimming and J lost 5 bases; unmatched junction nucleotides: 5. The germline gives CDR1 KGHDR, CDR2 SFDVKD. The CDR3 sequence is CATSDTSGAVETQYF. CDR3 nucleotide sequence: TGTGCCACCAGTGATACTAGCGGGGCTGTTGAGACCCAGTACTTC.

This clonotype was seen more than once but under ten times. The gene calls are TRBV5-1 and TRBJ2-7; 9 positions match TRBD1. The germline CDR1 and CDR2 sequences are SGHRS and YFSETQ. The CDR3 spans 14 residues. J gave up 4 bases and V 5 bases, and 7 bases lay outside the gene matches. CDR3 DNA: TGCGCCAGCAGTTGGACAGGGGAGGAGTACGAGCAGTACTTC. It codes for CASSWTGEEYEQYF.

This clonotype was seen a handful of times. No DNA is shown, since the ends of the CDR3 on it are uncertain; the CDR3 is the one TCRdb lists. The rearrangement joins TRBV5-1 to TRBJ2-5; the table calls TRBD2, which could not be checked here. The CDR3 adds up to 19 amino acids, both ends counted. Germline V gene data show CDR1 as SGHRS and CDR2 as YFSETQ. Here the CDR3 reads CASSFWRGLADPKRETQYF.

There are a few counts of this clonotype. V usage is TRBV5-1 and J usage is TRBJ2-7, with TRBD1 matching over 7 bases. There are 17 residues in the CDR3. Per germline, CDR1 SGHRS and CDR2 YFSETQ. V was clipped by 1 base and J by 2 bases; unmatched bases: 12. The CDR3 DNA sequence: TGCGCCAGCAGCTTGCGCCCCGGGACAGCAAACGCCTACGAGCAGTACTTC. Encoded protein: CASSLRPGTANAYEQYF.

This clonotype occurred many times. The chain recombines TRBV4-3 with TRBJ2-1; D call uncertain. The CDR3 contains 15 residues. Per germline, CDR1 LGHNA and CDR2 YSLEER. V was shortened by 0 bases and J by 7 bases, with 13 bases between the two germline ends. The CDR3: CASSQDDPTRNEQFF. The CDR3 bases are TGCGCCAGCAGCCAAGATGACCCAACGCGGAATGAGCAGTTCTTC.

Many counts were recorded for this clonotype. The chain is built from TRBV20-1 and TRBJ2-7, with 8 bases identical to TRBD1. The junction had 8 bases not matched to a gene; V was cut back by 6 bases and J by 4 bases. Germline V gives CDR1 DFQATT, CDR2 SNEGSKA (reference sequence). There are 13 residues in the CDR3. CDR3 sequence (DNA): TGCAGTGCCCTACGGGACAGGCTTTACGAGCAGTACTTC. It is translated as CSALRDRLYEQYF.

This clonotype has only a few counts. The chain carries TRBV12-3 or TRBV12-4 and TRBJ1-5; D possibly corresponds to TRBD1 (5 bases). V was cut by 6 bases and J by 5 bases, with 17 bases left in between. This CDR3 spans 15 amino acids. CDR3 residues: CASSQSGRTDQPQHF. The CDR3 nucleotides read TGTGCCAGCAGCCAGTCGGGACGGACCGATCAGCCCCAGCATTTT.

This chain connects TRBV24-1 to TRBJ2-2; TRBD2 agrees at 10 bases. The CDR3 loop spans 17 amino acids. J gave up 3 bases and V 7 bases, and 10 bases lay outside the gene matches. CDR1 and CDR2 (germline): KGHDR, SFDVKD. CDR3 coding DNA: TGTGCCACCAGGGCGAGCGGGGGGGACTTGGACACCGGGGAGCTGTTTTTT. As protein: CATRASGGDLDTGELFF.

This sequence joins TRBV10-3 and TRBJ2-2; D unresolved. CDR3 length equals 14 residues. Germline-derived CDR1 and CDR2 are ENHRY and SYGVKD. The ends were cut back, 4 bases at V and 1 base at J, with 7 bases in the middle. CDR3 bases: TGTGCCATCAGTGCCACGCTGAACACCGGGGAGCTGTTTTTT. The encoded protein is CAISATLNTGELFF.

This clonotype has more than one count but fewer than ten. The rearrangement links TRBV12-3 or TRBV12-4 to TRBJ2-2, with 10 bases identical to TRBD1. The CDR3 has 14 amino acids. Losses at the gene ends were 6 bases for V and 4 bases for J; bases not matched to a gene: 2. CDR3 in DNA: TGTGCCAGCAGGGGACAGGGGCGCACCGGGGAGCTGTTTTTT. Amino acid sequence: CASRGQGRTGELFF.

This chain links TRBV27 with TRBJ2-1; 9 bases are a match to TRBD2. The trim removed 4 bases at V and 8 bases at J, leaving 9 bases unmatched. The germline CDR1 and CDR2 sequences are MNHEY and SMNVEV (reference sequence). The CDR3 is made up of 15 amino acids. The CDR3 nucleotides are TGTGCCAGCAGTTGGGTTCTAGCGGGATCAGATGAGCAGTTCTTC. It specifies CASSWVLAGSDEQFF.

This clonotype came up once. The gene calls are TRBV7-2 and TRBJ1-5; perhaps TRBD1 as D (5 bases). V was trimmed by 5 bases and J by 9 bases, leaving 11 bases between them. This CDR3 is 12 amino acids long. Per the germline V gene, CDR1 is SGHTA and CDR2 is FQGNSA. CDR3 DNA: TGTGCCAGCAGCCGTAGCCAGGGGCCCCAGCATTTT. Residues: CASSRSQGPQHF. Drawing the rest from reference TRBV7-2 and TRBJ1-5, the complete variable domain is GAGVSQSPSNKVTEKGKDVELRCDPISGHTALYWYRQSLGQGLEFLIYFQGNSAPDKSGLPSDRFSAERTGGSVSTLTIQRTQQEDSAVYLCASSRSQGPQHFGDGTRLSIL.

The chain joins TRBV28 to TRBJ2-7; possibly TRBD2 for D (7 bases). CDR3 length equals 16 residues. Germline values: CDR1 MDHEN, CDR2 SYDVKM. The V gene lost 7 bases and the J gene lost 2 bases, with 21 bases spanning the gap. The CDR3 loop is CASTTSWGGPTYEQYF. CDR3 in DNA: TGTGCCAGCACCACGAGTTGGGGGGGCCCCACCTACGAGCAGTACTTC.

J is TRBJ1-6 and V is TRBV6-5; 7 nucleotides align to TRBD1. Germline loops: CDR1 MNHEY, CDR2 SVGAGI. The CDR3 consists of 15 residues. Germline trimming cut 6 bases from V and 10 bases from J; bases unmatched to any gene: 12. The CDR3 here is CASRHRQGTGSPLHF. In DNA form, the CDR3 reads TGTGCCAGCAGACACAGACAGGGTACGGGATCACCCCTCCACTTT.

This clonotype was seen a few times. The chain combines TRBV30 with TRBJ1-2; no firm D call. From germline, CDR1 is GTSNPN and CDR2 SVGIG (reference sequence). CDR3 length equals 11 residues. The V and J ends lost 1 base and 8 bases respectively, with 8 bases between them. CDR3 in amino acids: CAWSGRGGYTF. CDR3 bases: TGTGCCTGGAGTGGGCGGGGAGGCTACACCTTC.

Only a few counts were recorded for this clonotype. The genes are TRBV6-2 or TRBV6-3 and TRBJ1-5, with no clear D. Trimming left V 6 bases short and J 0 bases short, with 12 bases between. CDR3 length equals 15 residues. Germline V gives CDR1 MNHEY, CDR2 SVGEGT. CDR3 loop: CASSYPYLSNQPQHF. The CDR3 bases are TGTGCCAGCAGCTACCCGTATCTTAGCAATCAGCCCCAGCATTTT.

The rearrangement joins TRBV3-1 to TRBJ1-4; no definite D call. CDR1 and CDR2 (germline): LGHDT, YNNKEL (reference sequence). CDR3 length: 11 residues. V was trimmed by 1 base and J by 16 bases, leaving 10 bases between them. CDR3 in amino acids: CASSQGGGRFF. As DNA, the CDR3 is TGTGCCAGCAGCCAAGGGGGAGGACGGTTTTTT.

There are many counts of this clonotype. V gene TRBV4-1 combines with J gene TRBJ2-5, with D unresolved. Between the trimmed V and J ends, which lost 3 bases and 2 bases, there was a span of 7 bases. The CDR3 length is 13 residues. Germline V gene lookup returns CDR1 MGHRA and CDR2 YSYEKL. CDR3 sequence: CASSQNVQETQYF. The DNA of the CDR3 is TGCGCCAGCAGCCAGAATGTACAAGAGACCCAGTACTTC.

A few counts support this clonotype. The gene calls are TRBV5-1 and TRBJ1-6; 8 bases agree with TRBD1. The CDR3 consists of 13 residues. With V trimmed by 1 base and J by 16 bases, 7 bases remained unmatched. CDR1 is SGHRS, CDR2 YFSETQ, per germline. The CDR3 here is CASSLPSGQALHF. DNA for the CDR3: TGCGCCAGCAGCTTGCCCTCGGGACAGGCTCTCCACTTT.

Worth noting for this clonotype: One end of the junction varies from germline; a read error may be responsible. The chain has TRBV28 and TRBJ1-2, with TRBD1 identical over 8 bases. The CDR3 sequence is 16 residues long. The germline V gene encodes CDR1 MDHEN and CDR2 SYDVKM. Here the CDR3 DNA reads TGTGCCAGCAGTTTCGGGGGCCGGGACAGGAACTATGGCCACACCTTC. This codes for CASSFGGRDRNYGHTF.

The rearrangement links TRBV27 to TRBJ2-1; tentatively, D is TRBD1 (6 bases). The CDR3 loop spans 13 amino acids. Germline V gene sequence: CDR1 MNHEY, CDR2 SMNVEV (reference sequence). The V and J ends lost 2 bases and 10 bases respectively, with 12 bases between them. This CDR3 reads CASSLRPGEEQFF. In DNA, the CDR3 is TGTGCCAGCAGTTTAAGGCCAGGGGAAGAGCAGTTCTTC.

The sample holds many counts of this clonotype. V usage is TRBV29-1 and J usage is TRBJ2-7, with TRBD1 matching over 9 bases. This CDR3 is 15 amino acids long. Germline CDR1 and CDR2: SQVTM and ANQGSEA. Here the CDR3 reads CSAKHTGTGPYEQYF. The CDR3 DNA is TGCAGTGCGAAGCATACCGGGACAGGGCCCTACGAGCAGTACTTC.